Following are 21 T cell receptor beta chains from one sample sequenced in a study of blood T cells in healthy people across ages. A second PCR of roughly 7 to 11 cycles used a sample-barcoded 5' primer and a J-beta primer mix. TCRdb processed the 5' RACE reads anew with MiXCR; each CDR3 protein has one entry. The sample has fewer than 800,000 distinct CDR3 sequences, just under 25% seen once; the top ten hold 9.4%. This sample also belongs to another study, concerning T cells of mothers and their children.

Sequencing was done on a sample of blood. Receptor source: a boy aged 5-17 years in good health.

The chain uses TRBV7-2 and TRBJ2-6; 9 nucleotides line up with TRBD1. V was clipped by 6 bases and J by 4 bases; unmatched bases: 7. Germline CDR1 is SGHTA and CDR2 is FQGNSA. The CDR3 loop spans 16 amino acids. The CDR3 bases are TGTGCCAGCAGGCTACAGGGGGCAGGCGGGGCCAACGTCCTGACTTTC. As protein: CASRLQGAGGANVLTF.

This clonotype was detected a few times. This sequence joins TRBV20-1 and TRBJ2-7; 7 bases are a match to TRBD1. The V and J ends lost 5 bases and 4 bases, in that order; junction bases with no gene match: 5. Per germline, CDR1 DFQATT and CDR2 SNEGSKA (reference sequence). This CDR3 has 12 amino acids. This chain's CDR3 is CSALIQGYEQYF. For the CDR3, the DNA is TGCAGTGCTTTAATACAGGGGTACGAGCAGTACTTC.

This clonotype was observed a few times. The V gene is TRBV10-3, the J gene TRBJ2-5; a weak D match, TRBD1 (6 bases). The DNA end is a closer match to TRBJ2-1, so the J assignment may be wrong. Germline assignment: CDR1 ENHRY and CDR2 SYGVKD. The CDR3 consists of 16 residues. CDR3 DNA: TGTGCCATCAGTGAGTACGGGTCTCAGGGGCACAATGAGCAGTTCTTC. Translation: CAISEYGSQGHNEQFF.

This clonotype has just a few counts. The chain couples TRBV29-1 to TRBJ2-1, with 7 bases aligning to TRBD2. The CDR3 spans 16 residues. The germline gives CDR1 SQVTM, CDR2 ANQGSEA. V lost 4 bases to trimming and J lost 6 bases; unmatched junction nucleotides: 15. CDR3 bases: TGCAGCGTTGTGGGGAGCGGACTAGGAGGTCCCAATGAGCAGTTCTTC. Amino acid sequence: CSVVGSGLGGPNEQFF.

This clonotype was counted between two and nine times. This chain's CDR3 is CASSQDRGDRSYEQYF. CDR3 nucleotide sequence: TGCGCCAGCAGCCAAGATAGGGGCGACAGGAGCTACGAGCAGTACTTC. The chain uses TRBV4-3 and TRBJ2-7, with D perhaps TRBD1 (6 bases). CDR3 length equals 16 residues. Between the trimmed V and J ends, which lost 0 bases and 3 bases, there was a span of 15 bases. Germline CDR1 and CDR2: LGHNA and YSLEER.

The rearrangement links TRBV4-1 to TRBJ2-1, with 9 nucleotides matching TRBD1. Germline CDR1 is MGHRA and CDR2 is YSYEKL. The CDR3 has 17 amino acids. The junction had 13 bases not matched to a gene; V was cut back by 3 bases and J by 7 bases. The CDR3 nucleotides are TGCGCCAGCAGCCAGGTTACAGGGGGCGGCCCCGAGAATGAGCAGTTCTTC. This sequence encodes CASSQVTGGGPENEQFF.

This clonotype has a handful of counts. The chain uses TRBV7-2 and TRBJ2-5; 14 bases are a match to TRBD2. The germline gives CDR1 SGHTA, CDR2 FQGNSA. This CDR3 spans 14 amino acids. With V trimmed by 10 bases and J by 6 bases, 7 bases remained unmatched. The CDR3 spells CATRLAGGPKTQYF. CDR3 DNA: TGTGCCACCAGACTAGCGGGAGGGCCGAAGACCCAGTACTTC.

The rearrangement links TRBV20-1 to TRBJ1-1; D unresolved. The CDR3 has 14 amino acids. CDR1 DFQATT and CDR2 SNEGSKA come from the germline V gene (reference sequence). Trimming took off 1 base at V and 2 bases at J, with 11 bases between the two ends. CDR3 in DNA: TGCAGTGCTAGAGTCTTGGACGGTAACACTGAAGCTTTCTTT. Protein: CSARVLDGNTEAFF.

The gene calls are TRBV6-4 and TRBJ1-4; 7 bases match TRBD1. Unmatched junction bases numbered 7, after V lost 0 bases and J lost 6 bases. Germline CDR1 reads MRHNA; CDR2 reads SNTAGT. The CDR3 loop spans 16 amino acids. CDR3 amino acids: CASSDSRQGGHEKLFF. The CDR3 DNA follows: TGTGCCAGCAGTGACTCGAGACAGGGTGGGCATGAAAAACTGTTTTTT.

This clonotype was seen a few times. V gene TRBV11-2 combines with J gene TRBJ2-3; no definite D call. This CDR3 comprises 14 residues. The germline V and J ends were trimmed by 2 bases and 4 bases, with 10 bases remaining between them. Germline V gene sequence: CDR1 SGHAT, CDR2 FQNNGV. The CDR3, as DNA: TGTGCCAGCAGCTTATACCTTACGGCAGATACGCAGTATTTT. Its protein product is CASSLYLTADTQYF.

This clonotype was seen a handful of times. The chain has TRBV12-3 or TRBV12-4 and TRBJ1-1, with TRBD1 as a possible D gene (5 bases). V shed 9 bases and J shed 6 bases, with 17 bases lying between them. This CDR3 is built from 13 residues. The CDR3: CASIWSGVAEAFF. The CDR3 region has the DNA TGTGCCAGTATCTGGTCGGGGGTGGCTGAAGCTTTCTTT.

CDR3 residues: CASGRPSYNEQFF. The CDR3 nucleotides read TGTGCCAGCGGAAGACCTTCCTACAATGAGCAGTTCTTC. The rearrangement links TRBV11-1 to TRBJ2-1; D remains unclear. Germline CDR1 is SGHAT and CDR2 is FQDESV (reference sequence). The ends were cut back, 8 bases at V and 1 base at J, with 9 bases in the middle. This CDR3 is 13 amino acids long.

This clonotype has a single count. The V and J genes are TRBV24-1 and TRBJ1-2; D uncertain. This CDR3 is 14 amino acids long. The germline V gene has CDR1 KGHDR and CDR2 SFDVKD. V gave up 6 bases and J gave up 1 base, with 11 bases separating them. The CDR3 loop reads CATSYGFLNYGYTF. CDR3 DNA: TGTGCCACCAGTTACGGATTCCTTAACTATGGCTACACCTTC.

This clonotype was counted only a few times. The DNA for the CDR3 is TGCAGTGCTAGACCCCTGGGAGGGAACATTCAGTACTTC. This codes for CSARPLGGNIQYF. The chain joins TRBV20-1 to TRBJ2-4; 7 nucleotides match TRBD2. V trimming: 2 bases; J trimming: 7 bases; junction bases outside the gene matches: 5. The CDR3 loop spans 13 amino acids. The germline CDR1 and CDR2 sequences are DFQATT and SNEGSKA (reference sequence).

This chain uses TRBV4-2 with TRBJ2-1; 7 bases are shared with TRBD1. From germline, CDR1 is LGHNA and CDR2 YNFKEQ. The CDR3 loop spans 14 amino acids. V was clipped by 4 bases and J by 5 bases; unmatched bases: 5. In DNA, the CDR3 is TGTGCCAGCAGCCTCTCGGACAGGCACAATGAGCAGTTCTTC. It yields the protein CASSLSDRHNEQFF.

This clonotype has only a few counts. The chain links TRBV6-5 to TRBJ1-1; TRBD1 is a possible D gene (6 bases). The CDR3 length is 12 residues. Trimming removed 2 bases at V and 11 bases at J, with 12 bases between. Germline CDR1 MNHEY, CDR2 SVGAGI. CDR3 DNA: TGTGCCAGCAGTTACCCCAGGGGAATGGCTTTCTTT. The encoded protein is CASSYPRGMAFF.

The rearrangement links TRBV6-6 to TRBJ1-1, with D perhaps TRBD1 (5 bases). Germline CDR1 MNHNY, CDR2 SVGAGI (reference sequence). V was trimmed by 0 bases and J by 5 bases, leaving 10 bases between them. The CDR3 runs to 14 residues. CDR3 nucleotide sequence: TGTGCCAGCAGTTACTCTGACAGCCCGACTGAAGCTTTCTTT. Translation: CASSYSDSPTEAFF.

The rearrangement links TRBV29-1 to TRBJ2-1; D may be TRBD2 (5 bases). The V gene's germline CDR1 is SQVTM and CDR2 ANQGSEA. The CDR3 consists of 12 residues. Trimming removed 2 bases at V and 8 bases at J, with 10 bases between. The CDR3 reads CSVEKAGDEQFF. The CDR3 DNA reads as TGCAGCGTTGAAAAGGCCGGGGATGAGCAGTTCTTC.

The chain recombines TRBV28 with TRBJ2-7; 11 bases are a match to TRBD2. In germline, CDR1 is MDHEN, CDR2 SYDVKM. This CDR3 region has 15 residues. The ends lost 5 bases at V and 2 bases at J; junction bases unmatched: 5. The CDR3 loop is CASSPRLAGPYEQYF. Written as DNA, the CDR3 is TGTGCCAGCAGTCCGCGACTAGCGGGACCCTACGAGCAGTACTTC.

This clonotype was observed a few times. Here the CDR3 DNA reads TGTGCCAGCAGCCCATACACGGACGGGTCACCCCTCCACTTT. It is translated as CASSPYTDGSPLHF. The V call is TRBV9, the J call TRBJ1-6; D is unresolved. The CDR3 sequence is 14 residues long. V lost 4 bases to trimming and J lost 10 bases, with 15 bases between them. The V gene's germline CDR1 is SGDLS and CDR2 YYNGEE.

The V call is TRBV4-1, the J call TRBJ1-4, with 10 bases identical to TRBD1. The J segment lost 7 bases and the V segment lost 3 bases, leaving 5 bases of the junction unmatched. The CDR3 is made up of 15 amino acids. Germline CDR1 and CDR2: MGHRA and YSYEKL. The CDR3 sequence: CASSQEWTGGEKLFF. As DNA, the CDR3 is TGCGCCAGCAGCCAGGAGTGGACAGGGGGTGAAAAACTGTTTTTT.